These T cell receptor beta chains were read from a single sample in a study of blood T cell repertoires in COVID-19. This table comes from immunoSEQ multiplex PCR, and its TCRdb copy is limited to in-frame clones, with some not included. The data hold around 27,000 clones, with roughly 84% observed a single time. Sequenced sample: peripheral blood. The origin of the receptors is a human donor in a cohort sampled during active COVID-19. CDR3s include the opening cysteine and the closing phenylalanine or tryptophan. The D gene is left open where the match is weak. Clone size is stated in some rows and not others, as once, few, many or a class when expanded.

d_call j_call v_call clone_size cdr3_nt cdr3_aa
NA TRBJ2-1 TRBV6-1 NA TGTGCCAGCAGTGACACCCCTCTAGCGAACGAGCAGTTCTTC CASSDTPLANEQFF
NA TRBJ1-1 TRBV6-5 NA TGTGCCAGCCAACCTTTGCTCTTATCGGACACTGAAGCTTTCTTT CASQPLLLSDTEAFF
NA TRBJ2-7 TRBV6-2/TRBV6-3 NA TGTGCCAGCAGTTCCACTCCTCGGGAGCAGTACTTC CASSSTPREQYF
NA TRBJ1-2 TRBV30 once TGTGCCTGGATCCTCCCACCGGGATTGGGCTACACCTTC CAWILPPGLGYTF
NA TRBJ2-5 TRBV29-1 few TGCAGCGTTGGAGGGTCAAGGCAGGGGCAGACCCAGTACTTC CSVGGSRQGQTQYF
TRBD2 TRBJ2-3 TRBV29-1 NA TGCAGCGTTTCGTTAGCGGGCCCAGATACGCAGTATTTT CSVSLAGPDTQYF
NA TRBJ2-1 TRBV6-6 few TGTGCCAGCAGTCTTGATTTTGGGGCAGCCCTGAGCTCCTACAATGAGCAGTTCTTC CASSLDFGAALSSYNEQFF
NA TRBJ2-7 TRBV6-1 NA TGTGCCAGCAGTGAGGGGCCAGTCTACGAGCAGTACTTC CASSEGPVYEQYF
NA TRBJ2-4 TRBV7-3 once TGTGCCAGCAGCTTAACGGGGCAGGGTTTTATAAACATTCAGTACTTC CASSLTGQGFINIQYF
NA TRBJ2-7 TRBV7-2 NA TGTGCCAGCAGCTTAGTAGTCACCCAGGGCGAACAGTACTTC CASSLVVTQGEQYF
TRBD1 TRBJ2-2 TRBV11-2 NA TGTGCCACCCCCGGACAGGACCTAAGGAGCACCGGGGAGCTGTTTTTT CATPGQDLRSTGELFF
NA TRBJ2-5 TRBV2 once TGTGCCAGCACAGAATTCGCCGGGGGCCAAGAGACCCAGTACTTC CASTEFAGGQETQYF
TRBD2 TRBJ2-1 TRBV6-2/TRBV6-3 NA TGTGCCAGCAGTTACGCTAGCGGGACCCCGGTCAGCTCCTACAATGAGCAGTTCTTC CASSYASGTPVSSYNEQFF
NA TRBJ1-2 TRBV19 NA TGTGCCAGTAGTATCTCTCAGGCGATCTATGGCTACACCTTC CASSISQAIYGYTF
NA TRBJ1-4 TRBV28 NA TGTGCCAGCAGTTTTGCCACAGGTCCTCGGACCTATGAAAAACTGTTTTTT CASSFATGPRTYEKLFF
NA TRBJ1-1 TRBV11-2 NA TGTGCCAGCAGCTCCCCCCCAATGAACACTGAAGCTTTCTTT CASSSPPMNTEAFF
NA TRBJ1-2 TRBV6-5 NA TGTGCCAGCAGTCTCACAGATAACTATGGCTACACCTTC CASSLTDNYGYTF
TRBD2 TRBJ2-7 TRBV4-1 NA TGCGCCAGCAGCCAGGGACTAGCCTACGAGCAGTACTTC CASSQGLAYEQYF
NA TRBJ1-1 TRBV20-1 NA TGCAGTGCTAGTGCGGTAGCGAACACTGAAGCTTTCTTT CSASAVANTEAFF
NA TRBJ2-5 TRBV18 NA TGTGCCAGCTCACCAGAAAGAAGGGGGATTGGGACCCAGTACTTC CASSPERRGIGTQYF
NA TRBJ2-7 TRBV7-8 NA TGTGCCAGCAGCCACGGACAGAGCTCGACCTACGAGCAGTACTTC CASSHGQSSTYEQYF
TRBD1 TRBJ2-3 TRBV9 NA TGTGCCAGCAGCAGGACAGGACCTAGCACAGATACGCAGTATTTT CASSRTGPSTDTQYF
NA TRBJ2-7 TRBV6-1 NA TGTGCCAGCAGTGAAGGGCCAGGGGCCTCCTACGAGCAGTACTTC CASSEGPGASYEQYF
NA TRBJ1-4 TRBV3-1/TRBV3-2 NA TGTGCCAGCAGCCTCATTGGAGCAAAACTGTTTTTT CASSLIGAKLFF
NA TRBJ2-7 TRBV28 NA TGTGCCAGCAGTTTAGGAGTAAGGGGGAATAGCGTCCGCGAGCAGTACTTC CASSLGVRGNSVREQYF
TRBD2 TRBJ2-3 TRBV7-9 NA TGTGCCAGCAGCTTACTAGCGGGAGCTACCACAGATACGCAGTATTTT CASSLLAGATTDTQYF
NA TRBJ2-3 TRBV9 NA TGTGCCAGCTGTAACGGAGATAGCACAGATACGCAGTATTTT CASCNGDSTDTQYF
NA TRBJ2-7 TRBV5-1 few TGCGCCAGCAGCTTGGCGGGGGGCCCCTACGAGCAGTACTTC CASSLAGGPYEQYF
NA TRBJ2-3 TRBV19 NA TGTGCCAGTATGCAGGGTGATACGCAGTATTTT CASMQGDTQYF
TRBD1 TRBJ2-3 TRBV27 NA TGTGCCAGCTCCCCCACGACAGGGAGCACAGATACGCAGTATTTT CASSPTTGSTDTQYF
TRBD1 TRBJ2-5 TRBV29-1 NA TGCAGCGTTGAAGACCGACAGGGGCGGTACCAAGAGACCCAGTACTTC CSVEDRQGRYQETQYF
TRBD1 TRBJ1-1 TRBV6-5 few TGTGCCAGCAGATTTGACAGGGGCCCGAACACTGAAGCTTTCTTT CASRFDRGPNTEAFF
NA TRBJ1-2 TRBV10-2 NA TGCGCCAGCAGTGAACATGCTTCCTATGGCTACACCTTC CASSEHASYGYTF
NA TRBJ1-2 TRBV7-9 NA TGTGCCAGCACTTTAGGAGGGGAGATCTATGGCTACACCTTC CASTLGGEIYGYTF
NA TRBJ1-1 TRBV7-9 few TGTGCCAGCAGCCGGACACGCGATGAAGCTTTCTTT CASSRTRDEAFF
TRBD1 TRBJ2-1 TRBV7-9 few TGTGCCAGCAGCCCCCGGGACAGGGAGGTGTACTACAATGAGCAGTTCTTC CASSPRDREVYYNEQFF
TRBD1 TRBJ2-7 TRBV6-5 NA TGTGCCAGCAGTTACGACAGGGGGTCCTACGAGCAGTACTTC CASSYDRGSYEQYF
TRBD2 TRBJ2-1 TRBV18 NA TGTGCCAGCTCACGAGGTGCGGGAGTCGACAATGAGCAGTTCTTC CASSRGAGVDNEQFF
TRBD1 TRBJ1-4 TRBV29-1 NA TGCAGCGTCAGGGGGGACGGGGATGAAAAACTGTTTTTT CSVRGDGDEKLFF
TRBD2 TRBJ2-2 TRBV2 NA TGTGCCAGCAGTGGACTAGCCACGACCGGGGAGCTGTTTTTT CASSGLATTGELFF